This entry features one T cell receptor beta chain sequence. The data derive from a study of control samples from healthy donors and cancer patients. Profiled with immunoSEQ multiplex PCR; TCRdb holds only in-frame clones, not every one. The sample contains 90,000 to 150,000 clones, about 87% of which appear only once. Looked up from germline, CDR1 is SGHNT and CDR2 is YENEEA. CDR3 length equals 16 residues. Germline trimming cut 4 bases from V and 4 bases from J; bases unmatched to any gene: 7. This sequence originates from a man aged 40-55 years in good health. The genes are TRBV11-3 and TRBJ2-3; TRBD1 agrees at 11 bases. Sequencing was performed on blood. The DNA of the CDR3 is TGTGCCAGCAGCTCCGGGACAGGGGGTCGGCCAGATACGCAGTATTTT. This gives the protein CASSSGTGGRPDTQYF.